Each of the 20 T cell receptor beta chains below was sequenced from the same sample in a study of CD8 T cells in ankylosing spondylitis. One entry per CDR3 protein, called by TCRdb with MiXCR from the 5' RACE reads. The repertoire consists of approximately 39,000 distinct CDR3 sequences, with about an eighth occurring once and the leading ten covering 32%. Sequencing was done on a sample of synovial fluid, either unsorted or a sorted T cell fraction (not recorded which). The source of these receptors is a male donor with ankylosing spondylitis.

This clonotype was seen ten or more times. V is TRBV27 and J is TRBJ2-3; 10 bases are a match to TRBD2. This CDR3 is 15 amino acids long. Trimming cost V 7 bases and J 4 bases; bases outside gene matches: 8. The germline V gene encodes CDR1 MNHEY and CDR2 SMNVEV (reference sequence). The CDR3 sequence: CASTRSSGSSDTQYF. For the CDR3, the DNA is TGTGCCAGCACCAGATCTAGCGGGAGTTCAGATACGCAGTATTTT.

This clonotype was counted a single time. CDR3 region: CASSSDYDEQFF. In DNA, the CDR3 is TGTGCCAGCAGTTCCGATTACGATGAGCAGTTCTTC. The genes are TRBV28 and TRBJ2-1, with D unclear. This CDR3 comprises 12 residues. Per germline, CDR1 MDHEN and CDR2 SYDVKM. The germline V and J ends were trimmed by 4 bases and 8 bases, with 9 bases remaining between them.

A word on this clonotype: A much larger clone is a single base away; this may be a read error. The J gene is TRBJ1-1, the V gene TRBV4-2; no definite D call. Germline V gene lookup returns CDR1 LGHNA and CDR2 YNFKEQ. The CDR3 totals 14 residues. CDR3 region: CASSQVQGSAEASF. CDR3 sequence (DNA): TGTGCCAGCAGCCAAGTCCAAGGCAGTGCTGAAGCTTCCTTT.

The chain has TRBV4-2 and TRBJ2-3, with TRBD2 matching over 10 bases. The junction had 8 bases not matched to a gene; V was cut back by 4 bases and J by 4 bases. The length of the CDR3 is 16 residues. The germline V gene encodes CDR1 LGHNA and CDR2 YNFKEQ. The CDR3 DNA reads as TGTGCCAGCAGCCCCATCAGGAGCGGGGGGGCAGATACGCAGTATTTT. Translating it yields CASSPIRSGGADTQYF.

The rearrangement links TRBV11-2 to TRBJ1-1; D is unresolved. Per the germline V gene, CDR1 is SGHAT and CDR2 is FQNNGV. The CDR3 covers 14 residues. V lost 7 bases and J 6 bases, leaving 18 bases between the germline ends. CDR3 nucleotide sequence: TGTGCCAGCACTCAGCTGGTTTCTGGGTCTGAAGCTTTCTTT. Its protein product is CASTQLVSGSEAFF.

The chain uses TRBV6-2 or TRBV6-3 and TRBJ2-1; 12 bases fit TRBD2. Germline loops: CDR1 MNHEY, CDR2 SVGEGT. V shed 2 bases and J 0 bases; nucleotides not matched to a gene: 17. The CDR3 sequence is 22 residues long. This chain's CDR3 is CASSYLPSETSGGPSSYNEQFF. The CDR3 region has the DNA TGTGCCAGCAGTTACCTCCCTTCGGAGACTAGCGGGGGTCCCAGCTCCTACAATGAGCAGTTCTTC.

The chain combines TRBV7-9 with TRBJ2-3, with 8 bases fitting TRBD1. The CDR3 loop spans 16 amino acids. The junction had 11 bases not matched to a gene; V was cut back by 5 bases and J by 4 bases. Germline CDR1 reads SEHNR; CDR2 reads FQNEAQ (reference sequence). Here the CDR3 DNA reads TGTGCCAGCAGCCAGGAGAGGGGACAGGTCCCAGATACGCAGTATTTT. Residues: CASSQERGQVPDTQYF.

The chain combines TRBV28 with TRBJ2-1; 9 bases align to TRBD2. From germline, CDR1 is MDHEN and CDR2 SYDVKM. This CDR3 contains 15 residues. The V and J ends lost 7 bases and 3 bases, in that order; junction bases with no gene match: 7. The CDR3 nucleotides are TGTGCCAGCAAATTCGAAGCGGGAGGCTACAATGAGCAGTTCTTC. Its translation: CASKFEAGGYNEQFF.

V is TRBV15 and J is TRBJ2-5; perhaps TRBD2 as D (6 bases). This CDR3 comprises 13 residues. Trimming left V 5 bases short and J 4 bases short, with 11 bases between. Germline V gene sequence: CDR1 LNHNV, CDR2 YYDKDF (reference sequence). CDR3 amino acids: CATSRRDSETQYF. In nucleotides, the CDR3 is TGTGCCACCAGCCGCAGGGACTCAGAGACCCAGTACTTC.

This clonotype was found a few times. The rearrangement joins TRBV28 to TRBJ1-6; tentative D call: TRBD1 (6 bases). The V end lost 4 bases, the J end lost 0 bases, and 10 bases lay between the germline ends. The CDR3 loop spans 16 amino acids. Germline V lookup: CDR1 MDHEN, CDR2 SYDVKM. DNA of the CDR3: TGTGCCAGCAGTTGGGACAAGAGCTCCTATAATTCACCCCTCCACTTT. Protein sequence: CASSWDKSSYNSPLHF.

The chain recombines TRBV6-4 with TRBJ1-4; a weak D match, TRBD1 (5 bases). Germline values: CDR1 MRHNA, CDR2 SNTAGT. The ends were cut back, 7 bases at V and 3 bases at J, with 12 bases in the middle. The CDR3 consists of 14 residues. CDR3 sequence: CASTPGPPNEKLFF. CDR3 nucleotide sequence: TGTGCCAGCACCCCGGGGCCACCTAATGAAAAACTGTTTTTT.

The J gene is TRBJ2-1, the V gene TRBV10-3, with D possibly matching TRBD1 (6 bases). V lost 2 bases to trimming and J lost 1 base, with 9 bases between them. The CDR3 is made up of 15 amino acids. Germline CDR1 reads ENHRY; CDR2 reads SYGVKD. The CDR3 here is CAISEAGESYNEQFF. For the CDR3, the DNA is TGTGCCATCAGTGAGGCAGGGGAGTCCTACAATGAGCAGTTCTTC.

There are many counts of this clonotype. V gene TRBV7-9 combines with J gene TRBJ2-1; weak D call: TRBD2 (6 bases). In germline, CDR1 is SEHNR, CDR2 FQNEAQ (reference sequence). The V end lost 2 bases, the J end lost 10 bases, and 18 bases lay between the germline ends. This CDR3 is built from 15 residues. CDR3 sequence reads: CASSLIGLSMWEQFF. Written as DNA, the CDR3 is TGTGCCAGCAGCTTAATAGGACTATCAATGTGGGAGCAGTTCTTC.

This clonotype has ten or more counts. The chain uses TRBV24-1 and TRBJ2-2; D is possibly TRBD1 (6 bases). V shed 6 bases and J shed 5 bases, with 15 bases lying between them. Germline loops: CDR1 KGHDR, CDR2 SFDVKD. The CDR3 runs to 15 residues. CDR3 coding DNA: TGTGCCACCAGTCGGGGACAAGTCGAGACCGGGGAGCTGTTTTTT. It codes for CATSRGQVETGELFF.

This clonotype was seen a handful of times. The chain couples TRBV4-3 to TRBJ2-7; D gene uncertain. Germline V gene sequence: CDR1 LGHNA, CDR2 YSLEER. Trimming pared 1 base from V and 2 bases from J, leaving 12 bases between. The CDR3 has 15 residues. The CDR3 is CASSQAVFGPYEQYF. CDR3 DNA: TGCGCCAGCAGCCAAGCGGTCTTTGGGCCCTACGAGCAGTACTTC.

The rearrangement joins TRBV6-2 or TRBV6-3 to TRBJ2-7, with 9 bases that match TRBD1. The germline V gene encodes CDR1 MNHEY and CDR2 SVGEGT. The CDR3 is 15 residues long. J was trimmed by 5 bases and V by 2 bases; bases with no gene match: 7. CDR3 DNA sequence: TGTGCCAGCAGTTACGCTGGGACAGGGTCCCACGAGCAGTACTTC. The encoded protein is CASSYAGTGSHEQYF.

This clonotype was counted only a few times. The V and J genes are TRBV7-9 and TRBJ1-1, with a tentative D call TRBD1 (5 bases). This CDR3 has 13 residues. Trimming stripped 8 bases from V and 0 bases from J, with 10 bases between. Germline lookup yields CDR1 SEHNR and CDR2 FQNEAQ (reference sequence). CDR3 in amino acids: CASAGGLNTEAFF. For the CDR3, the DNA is TGTGCCAGCGCGGGGGGTTTGAACACTGAAGCTTTCTTT. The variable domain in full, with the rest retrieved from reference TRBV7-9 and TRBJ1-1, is DTGVSQNPRHKITKRGQNVTFRCDPISEHNRLYWYRQTLGQGPEFLTYFQNEAQLEKSRLLSDRFSAERPKGSFSTLEIQRTEQGDSAMYLCASAGGLNTEAFFGQGTRLTVV.

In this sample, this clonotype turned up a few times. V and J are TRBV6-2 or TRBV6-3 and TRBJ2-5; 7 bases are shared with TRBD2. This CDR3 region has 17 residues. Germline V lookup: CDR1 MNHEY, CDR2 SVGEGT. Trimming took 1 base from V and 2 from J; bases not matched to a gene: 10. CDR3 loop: CASSYWIRLAAQETQYF. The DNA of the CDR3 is TGTGCCAGCAGTTACTGGATACGACTAGCTGCACAAGAGACCCAGTACTTC.

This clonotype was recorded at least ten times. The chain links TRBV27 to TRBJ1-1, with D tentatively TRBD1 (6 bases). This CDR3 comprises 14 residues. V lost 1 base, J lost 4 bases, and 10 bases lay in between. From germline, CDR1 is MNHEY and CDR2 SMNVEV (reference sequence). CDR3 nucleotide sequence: TGTGCCAGCAGTTTATACAGGGAAGCCACTGAAGCTTTCTTT. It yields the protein CASSLYREATEAFF.

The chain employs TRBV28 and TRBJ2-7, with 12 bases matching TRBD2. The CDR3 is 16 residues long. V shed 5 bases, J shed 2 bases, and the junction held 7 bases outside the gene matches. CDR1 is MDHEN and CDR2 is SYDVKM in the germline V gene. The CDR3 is CASSPRLAGATYEQYF. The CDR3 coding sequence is TGTGCCAGCAGTCCCAGACTAGCGGGGGCCACCTACGAGCAGTACTTC.